This T cell receptor beta chain was recovered during a study of blood T cell repertoires in COVID-19. Study summary: PBMCs, B-cell-depleted T cells, or T cells were the source of the cDNA or gDNA that made up the material.

Here immunoSEQ multiplex PCR was the method, and the copy in TCRdb shows in-frame clones only, minus some. The data contain over 300,000 clones, around 89% of them singletons. Germline V gene data show CDR1 as MGHRA and CDR2 as YSYEKL. This CDR3 region has 16 residues. With 7 bases removed from V and 5 bases from J, the gap between germline ends came to 20 bases. The cohort comprised adults aged about 18 to 100 years residing in about two dozen US areas. Participants reported their clinical history, and cohort assignment relied on those reports. Symptom resolution, clearance, or two negative PCRs marked donors in Cohort 3 as recovered.

The gene calls are TRBV4-1 and TRBJ1-4; the D gene is possibly TRBD1 (5 bases). The clonotype was recovered from a middle-aged woman who had recovered from COVID-19. The sample taken for sequencing was PBMCs or T cells enriched from blood (not recorded which). The CDR3 DNA is TGCGCCAGCACACTCAACCAGGGCGTTGGGAATGAAAAACTGTTTTTT. Its translation is CASTLNQGVGNEKLFF.